Below, 26 T cell receptor beta chains from the same sample are listed, as sequenced in a study of T cell repertoires in cytomegalovirus infection. TCRdb independently ran MiXCR on the reads; one entry per CDR3 protein. The repertoire holds under 500,000 distinct CDR3 sequences, about two fifths seen once, with 43% in the top ten. The antigens of these receptors remain unknown. The sequencing here drew on cultured PBMCs, taken from culture after CMV antigen stimulation. These receptors all come from a human donor in good health (CMV status not recorded). Some clones in this sample may be carry-over from other donors' samples.

This clonotype showed up just a few times. CDR3 region: CASSLIGGGKLNYEQYF. The CDR3 DNA reads TGTGCCAGCAGCCTAATAGGGGGGGGGAAACTGAACTACGAGCAGTACTTC. This rearrangement joins TRBV7-2 to TRBJ2-7, with D possibly matching TRBD2 (7 bases). Germline V gene sequence: CDR1 SGHTA, CDR2 FQGNSA. This CDR3 region has 17 residues. Trimming removed 5 bases at V and 3 bases at J, with 23 bases between.

The chain carries TRBV14 and TRBJ2-7, with no clear D. Germline V CDR1 and CDR2: SGHDN, FVKESK. Deletions cut 1 base from V and 1 base from J, with 8 bases between. The CDR3 sequence is 14 residues long. This chain's CDR3 is CASSQAPLSYEQYF. The CDR3 nucleotides are TGTGCCAGCAGCCAAGCTCCATTGTCCTACGAGCAGTACTTC.

The CDR3: CASSLTYYDYGYTF. CDR3 coding DNA: TGTGCCAGCAGCTTAACCTACTACGACTATGGCTACACCTTC. This rearrangement joins TRBV7-2 to TRBJ1-2; the D is unclear. The ends were cut back, 2 bases at V and 3 bases at J, with 10 bases in the middle. The germline CDR1 and CDR2 sequences are SGHTA and FQGNSA. The CDR3 has 14 amino acids.

The chain joins TRBV6-2 or TRBV6-3 to TRBJ1-6; the match to TRBD1 covers 8 bases. Germline V gene data show CDR1 as MNHEY and CDR2 as SVGEGT. The CDR3 length is 15 residues. The ends lost 4 bases at V and 7 bases at J; junction bases unmatched: 6. The CDR3 nucleotides are TGTGCCAGCAGTTTCCGGGACAGGATGAATTCACCCCTCCACTTT. Translated, it gives CASSFRDRMNSPLHF.

The rearrangement joins TRBV28 to TRBJ1-6, with D hard to call. The V gene's germline CDR1 is MDHEN and CDR2 SYDVKM. V was clipped by 6 bases and J by 10 bases, with 16 bases between them. The CDR3 length is 14 residues. The CDR3 sequence: CASSLPGARSPLHF. CDR3 in DNA: TGTGCCAGCAGCTTACCGGGAGCTAGGTCACCCCTCCACTTT.

The chain joins TRBV7-6 to TRBJ2-3; 8 bases agree with TRBD2. The germline CDR1 and CDR2 sequences are SGHVS and FNYEAQ. The CDR3 runs to 14 residues. V shed 2 bases and J 8 bases; nucleotides not matched to a gene: 6. DNA of the CDR3: TGTGCCAGCAGCTTATTGACTAGCGTGGCTACGCAGTATTTT. Protein product: CASSLLTSVATQYF.

This clonotype has a handful of counts. The genes are TRBV6-2 or TRBV6-3 and TRBJ2-1; 7 bases are a match to TRBD1. Germline trimming cut 2 bases from V and 4 bases from J; bases unmatched to any gene: 5. CDR1 is MNHEY, CDR2 SVGEGT, per germline. This CDR3 contains 15 residues. CDR3 protein: CASSYTRDRYNEQFF. The CDR3 DNA reads TGTGCCAGCAGTTACACCCGGGACAGATACAATGAGCAGTTCTTC.

This chain uses TRBV11-2 with TRBJ1-6, with TRBD1 matching 8 bases. The CDR3 is 15 residues long. Germline lookup yields CDR1 SGHAT and CDR2 FQNNGV. After removal of 4 bases from V and 4 bases from J, the junction contained 3 bases not matched to a gene. The CDR3 loop is CASSSGQAYNSPLHF. The CDR3 DNA reads as TGTGCCAGCAGCTCGGGACAGGCGTATAATTCACCCCTCCACTTT. The variable domain in full, with the rest retrieved from reference TRBV11-2 and TRBJ1-6, is EAGVAQSPRYKIIEKRQSVAFWCNPISGHATLYWYQQILGQGPKLLIQFQNNGVVDDSQLPKDRFSAERLKGVDSTLKIQPAKLEDSAVYLCASSSGQAYNSPLHFGNGTRLTVT.

This rearrangement joins TRBV4-1 to TRBJ2-1, with 9 bases fitting TRBD2. The CDR3 loop spans 17 amino acids. Germline lookup yields CDR1 MGHRA and CDR2 YSYEKL. V was clipped by 3 bases and J by 7 bases; unmatched bases: 13. CDR3 in amino acids: CASSHPVAGAPKNEQFF. In DNA form, the CDR3 reads TGCGCCAGCAGCCACCCCGTAGCGGGGGCCCCTAAGAATGAGCAGTTCTTC.

This clonotype was picked up a small number of times. The chain combines TRBV7-2 with TRBJ2-1; 11 nucleotides match TRBD2. V was pared by 5 bases and J by 10 bases, with 13 bases of the junction left unmatched. Germline V gene sequence: CDR1 SGHTA, CDR2 FQGNSA. The CDR3 sequence is 16 residues long. The CDR3 protein is CASSPTIAGGTSEQFF. CDR3 in DNA: TGTGCCAGCAGCCCGACAATAGCGGGAGGGACGAGCGAGCAGTTCTTC.

The chain joins TRBV12-3 or TRBV12-4 to TRBJ2-1; unclear D gene. CDR3 length: 12 residues. The germline V and J ends were trimmed by 1 base and 11 bases, with 9 bases remaining between them. Here the CDR3 reads CASSLVPPKQFF. In DNA form, the CDR3 reads TGTGCCAGCAGTTTAGTCCCCCCCAAGCAGTTCTTC.

This clonotype was seen ten or more times. The chain uses TRBV7-2 and TRBJ2-5, with 11 bases identical to TRBD2. The CDR3 extends over 18 amino acids. The germline CDR1 and CDR2 sequences are SGHTA and FQGNSA. The V and J ends lost 1 base and 2 bases, in that order; junction bases with no gene match: 9. CDR3 sequence reads: CASSLGKSTSGIQETQYF. CDR3 nucleotide sequence: TGTGCCAGCAGCTTAGGGAAATCGACTAGCGGGATACAAGAGACCCAGTACTTC.

This clonotype was seen a handful of times. The chain combines TRBV7-6 with TRBJ2-7; D gene uncertain. Trimming removed 5 bases at V and 2 bases at J, with 13 bases between. The CDR3 has 14 residues. Germline CDR1 reads SGHVS; CDR2 reads FNYEAQ. Here the CDR3 reads CASSLDPRPYEQYF. In DNA form, the CDR3 reads TGTGCCAGCAGCCTAGACCCCCGGCCCTACGAGCAGTACTTC. The whole variable domain, filled in from reference TRBV7-6 and TRBJ2-7, reads GAGVSQSPRYKVTKRGQDVALRCDPISGHVSLYWYRQALGQGPEFLTYFNYEAQQDKSGLPNDRFSAERPEGSISTLTIQRTEQRDSAMYRCASSLDPRPYEQYFGPGTRLTVT.

V usage is TRBV12-3 or TRBV12-4 and J usage is TRBJ2-1; 10 positions match TRBD2. V was clipped by 1 base and J by 10 bases; unmatched bases: 7. This CDR3 region has 15 residues. The CDR3 loop reads CASSLGASGREEQFF. DNA of the CDR3: TGTGCCAGCAGTTTAGGGGCTAGCGGGAGAGAGGAGCAGTTCTTC.

This clonotype was picked up a small number of times. The chain couples TRBV12-3 or TRBV12-4 to TRBJ1-2; no firm D call. The CDR3 runs to 13 residues. V was trimmed by 6 bases and J by 4 bases, leaving 12 bases between them. CDR3 region: CASRGGVFYGYTF. CDR3 nucleotides: TGTGCCAGCAGAGGAGGCGTATTCTATGGCTACACCTTC.

This chain uses TRBV6-2 or TRBV6-3 with TRBJ2-5; D not resolved. V was clipped by 2 bases and J by 1 base, with 11 bases between them. The germline V gene encodes CDR1 MNHEY and CDR2 SVGEGT. CDR3 length equals 15 residues. This CDR3 reads CASSYRPPLQETQYF. Written as DNA, the CDR3 is TGTGCCAGCAGTTACCGGCCTCCTCTCCAAGAGACCCAGTACTTC.

V usage is TRBV6-6 and J usage is TRBJ2-7; 8 positions agree with TRBD2. V lost 3 bases to trimming and J lost 3 bases; unmatched junction nucleotides: 10. The germline gives CDR1 MNHNY, CDR2 SVGAGI (reference sequence). The CDR3 extends over 16 amino acids. The DNA of the CDR3 is TGTGCCAGCAGTTATCCTCAGCGCGGGGGGCTCTACGAGCAGTACTTC. Translating it yields CASSYPQRGGLYEQYF.

This clonotype was seen more than once but under ten times. The V gene is TRBV11-3, the J gene TRBJ2-1, with D uncertain. The germline V gene encodes CDR1 SGHNT and CDR2 YENEEA. V was cut by 5 bases and J by 9 bases, with 8 bases left in between. CDR3 length: 11 amino acids. The CDR3 here is CASSLHGEQFF. The CDR3 DNA reads as TGTGCCAGCAGCCTCCATGGTGAGCAGTTCTTC. Full variable domain (remainder filled in from reference TRBV11-3 and TRBJ2-1): EAGVVQSPRYKIIEKKQPVAFWCNPISGHNTLYWYLQNLGQGPELLIRYENEEAVDDSQLPKDRFSAERLKGVDSTLKIQPAELGDSAVYLCASSLHGEQFFGPGTRLTVL.

This clonotype was observed a single time. V and J are TRBV6-2 or TRBV6-3 and TRBJ2-1; 9 bases align to TRBD1. Germline CDR1 is MNHEY and CDR2 is SVGEGT. The CDR3 is made up of 15 amino acids. J lost 6 bases, V lost 4 bases, and 7 bases had no gene match. The CDR3 protein is CASSLPGTGSNEQFF. CDR3 in DNA: TGTGCCAGCAGTTTGCCGGGGACAGGGAGCAATGAGCAGTTCTTC.

J is TRBJ2-2 and V is TRBV19; 9 positions agree with TRBD2. The V gene end was trimmed by 8 bases and the J gene end by 2 bases; junction bases not matched to a gene: 9. This CDR3 comprises 16 residues. The germline V gene has CDR1 LNHDA and CDR2 SQIVND (reference sequence). The CDR3, as DNA: TGTGCCAGTTTTCCTAGCGGGATCCTTAACACCGGGGAGCTGTTTTTT. Translation: CASFPSGILNTGELFF.

This chain connects TRBV7-4 to TRBJ2-7, with D perhaps TRBD1 (6 bases). CDR1 SGHVT and CDR2 SQSDAQ come from the germline V gene. The ends were cut back, 3 bases at V and 3 bases at J, with 15 bases in the middle. CDR3 length: 15 residues. The CDR3 protein is CASSFPTQGNYEQYF. In DNA form, the CDR3 reads TGTGCCAGCAGCTTCCCAACCCAGGGGAACTACGAGCAGTACTTC.

This clonotype was seen a handful of times. The chain has TRBV7-2 and TRBJ2-5, with D uncertain. With 2 bases removed from V and 5 bases from J, the gap between germline ends came to 9 bases. The CDR3 is made up of 13 amino acids. Per germline, CDR1 SGHTA and CDR2 FQGNSA. The CDR3 nucleotides are TGTGCCAGCAGCTTAACCCCCCGGGAGACCCAGTACTTC. Protein sequence: CASSLTPRETQYF. Full variable domain (remainder filled in from reference TRBV7-2 and TRBJ2-5): GAGVSQSPSNKVTEKGKDVELRCDPISGHTALYWYRQSLGQGLEFLIYFQGNSAPDKSGLPSDRFSAERTGGSVSTLTIQRTQQEDSAVYLCASSLTPRETQYFGPGTRLLVL.

This chain joins TRBV20-1 and TRBJ2-7, with D possibly matching TRBD2 (6 bases). Germline V gene data show CDR1 as DFQATT and CDR2 as SNEGSKA (reference sequence). V lost 0 bases and J lost 4, with 13 bases in between. The CDR3 runs to 14 residues. The CDR3 protein is CSARDGWREYEQYF. CDR3 coding DNA: TGCAGTGCTAGAGATGGCTGGCGGGAATACGAGCAGTACTTC.

In its sample, this clonotype was seen a few times. This chain uses TRBV12-3 or TRBV12-4 with TRBJ2-7, with 8 positions matching TRBD1. V lost 6 bases, J lost 2 bases, and 9 bases stayed unmatched. CDR3 length: 15 residues. CDR3 DNA sequence: TGTGCCAGCAGCCGAATGGGACAGGTGCCCTACGAGCAGTACTTC. Amino acids: CASSRMGQVPYEQYF.

The count of this clonotype is one. The CDR3 protein is CSASSGDGQETQYF. CDR3 DNA sequence: TGCAGTGCTAGCAGCGGGGACGGCCAAGAGACCCAGTACTTC. The chain links TRBV20-1 to TRBJ2-5, with TRBD2 matching over 7 bases. This CDR3 has 14 amino acids. Germline V gene lookup returns CDR1 DFQATT and CDR2 SNEGSKA (reference sequence). Trimming at V came to 3 bases and at J to 1 base, leaving 5 bases not matched to a gene.

The rearrangement joins TRBV20-1 to TRBJ1-1, with a weak D call TRBD1 (6 bases). From germline, CDR1 is DFQATT and CDR2 SNEGSKA (reference sequence). The germline V and J ends were trimmed by 4 bases and 3 bases, with 18 bases remaining between them. The CDR3 is made up of 15 amino acids. CDR3 in amino acids: CSATRQETLHTEAFF. For the CDR3, the DNA is TGCAGTGCTACCAGACAGGAAACGCTGCACACTGAAGCTTTCTTT.